This TCR beta chain was sequenced in a study of shared clonotypes between healthy human individuals. Study details: Researchers assigned three CD4 naive, three CD4 memory, two CD8 naive and one CD8 memory plate to each donor.

Produced via immunoSEQ multiplex PCR; TCRdb's table is partial and in-frame only. The profile shows about 1.5 million clones, approximately 97% of them singletons. This TCR came from a man aged 30 to 45 in good health. The sample consisted of naive CD4+ T cells sorted from blood. Subset of the sample: CD45RA+ positively selected.

The CDR3 is CASSTPGQRSYEQYF. The CDR3 DNA is TGTGCCAGTAGTACTCCGGGACAGAGATCCTACGAGCAGTACTTC. The chain has TRBV19 and TRBJ2-7, with TRBD1 matching over 7 bases. The CDR3 totals 15 residues. The J segment lost 1 base and the V segment lost 4 bases, leaving 7 bases of the junction unmatched. Germline CDR1 LNHDA, CDR2 SQIVND (reference sequence).